This TCR beta chain stems from a study of blood T cell repertoires in COVID-19 (dated by TCRdb to the early 2020s). Context from the whole study: Samples from collaborators originated in the United States, Italy and Spain and spanned both the acute and convalescent phases of COVID-19. Samples were obtained from the ongoing ImmuneRACE study (first 160 participants) and from some 1,300 subjects provided by 6 global collaborators. The material from the prospective study consisted of cDNA or gDNA derived from T cells, B-cell-depleted T cells, or PBMCs. HLA class I and class II types, where available, came from metadata supplied by the sample provider rather than from assay-based typing. The dataset comprised deeply sampled blood TCRbeta repertoires from subjects exposed to, actively infected with, or recovered from COVID-19. The repertoires were released in a freely available public database meant as a resource for research on the immune response to SARS-CoV-2. The sample metadata nearly always contained a de-identified subject ID, COVID-19 status, age in years and sex.

TCRbeta CDR3 regions were amplified from genomic DNA by means of the immunoSEQ Assay, a bias-controlled multiplex PCR. Turning to the authors' computational methods: The number of nucleated cells in each sample was estimated by amplification of reference gene primers within the assay. To quantify the absolute abundance of each unique TCRbeta CDR3 rearrangement, sequence reads were collapsed and filtered. For each sample, productive Simpson clonality was calculated as the square root of Simpson's diversity index across productive rearrangements. TCRdb limited this immuneACCESS table to in-frame rearrangements with V and J called. A share of clones is missing; checked studies link under half to unresolved V genes, and the rest is unexplained. For V, J and clone size, that table is used; D and trimming come from the DNA. The sample table records some 95,000 clones; about 85% of these occur just once. Jointly, the top ten make up 3.5% to 5.5% of the sample.

Beyond this particular receptor, the publication reports: How much clinical and demographic metadata was included differed by source and by participant, and the metadata was provided uncurated.

The V and J ends are trimmed by 2 bases and 4 bases, leaving 13 bases between them. Looking up the germline V gene yields CDR1 MDHEN and CDR2 SYDVKM. The CDR3 sequence holds 15 residues, the cysteine and phenylalanine included. The retained sequence is limited to the CDR3, 45 bases, with the frame set at the first base. The collaborating institutions used their own protocols to collect whole blood in K2EDTA tubes. Collaborator samples were shipped for TCRbeta analysis as frozen whole blood, isolated PBMCs, or DNA extracted from either sample type. With respect to this clone: Its antigen is currently not known. Base qualities were left out, and no much larger clone turns up one base away.

Sequenced material: peripheral blood. The receptor's source is a man between 65 and 79 years old with acute or convalescent COVID-19. The chain is encoded by TRBV28 joined to TRBJ2-3, with a weak D call of TRBD2 (6 bases match). The CDR3 corresponds to CASSLMGGPPDTQYF. The DNA is as follows: TGTGCCAGCAGTTTAATGGGGGGACCCCCAGATACGCAGTATTTT.